The rows below give T cell receptor beta chains drawn from one sample of a study of control samples from healthy donors and cancer patients. Repertoires were generated with immunoSEQ multiplex PCR, while TCRdb's copy carries only in-frame clones and drops some. The sample includes 130,000 or so clones, about 88% seen only once; the top ten take more than 2.5%. The specimen was blood. The receptor source for this set is a man aged 45-60 years in good health. Both conserved end residues are part of each CDR3. Fields, in order: J gene, V gene, D gene, clone size, CDR3 DNA, CDR3 protein. D genes are given only for firm matches. The size field is filled for only some rows; it gives once, few, many or a size class.

TRBJ2-2,TRBV24-1,TRBD1,.,TGTGCCACCAGTGATTTGCGGGACAGGGGACCTGCGAACACCGGGGAGCTGTTTTTT,CATSDLRDRGPANTGELFF
TRBJ1-5,TRBV5-6,.,.,TGTGCCAGCAGCTTGTTCAGTAATCAGCCCCAGCATTTT,CASSLFSNQPQHF
TRBJ1-4,TRBV11-3,TRBD1,.,TGTGCCAGCAGCACACGACAGGGACTAAATGAAAAACTGTTTTTT,CASSTRQGLNEKLFF
TRBJ1-1,TRBV10-3,.,.,TGTGCCATCAGTGAAGGGACTGAAGCTTTCTTT,CAISEGTEAFF
TRBJ2-7,TRBV12-3/TRBV12-4,.,.,TGTGCCAGCAGTACCATATTCCCCTACGAGCAGTACTTC,CASSTIFPYEQYF
TRBJ2-2,TRBV6-5,.,.,TGTGCCAGCAGTTACGCCGGGGGCCTTGACGTCGGGGAGCTGTTTTTT,CASSYAGGLDVGELFF
TRBJ1-5,TRBV24-1,TRBD1,.,TGTGCCACCAGTGATGCCAGGGACAGGGGGAACCGGCCCCAGCATTTT,CATSDARDRGNRPQHF
TRBJ2-1,TRBV27,.,.,TGTGCCAGCAGTTTATTCTGGGGTGCGGGCCGGCCGAGCAATGAGCAGTTCTTC,CASSLFWGAGRPSNEQFF
TRBJ1-2,TRBV19,.,.,TGTGCCAGTAGTACCTACGGACAGTACTATGGCTACACCTTC,CASSTYGQYYGYTF
TRBJ2-7,TRBV18,.,.,TGTGCCAGCTCACCAACCACCGATCCCTACGAGCAGTACTTC,CASSPTTDPYEQYF
TRBJ1-5,TRBV21-1,.,.,TGTGCCAGCAGCTCGATAGGGCTCCCTTATAGCAATCAGCCCCAGCATTTT,CASSSIGLPYSNQPQHF
TRBJ2-6,TRBV12-5,.,.,TGTGCTAGTGGTTTGGTGAATCAGGGGACTGGGGCCAACGTCCTGACTTTC,CASGLVNQGTGANVLTF
TRBJ1-1,TRBV30,.,once,TGTGCCTGGAGTGTCAGAAACACTGAAGCTTTCTTT,CAWSVRNTEAFF
TRBJ1-1,TRBV11-2,.,.,TGTGCCAGCAGCACCCCTCCTACTGAGCCGAACACTGAAGCTTTCTTT,CASSTPPTEPNTEAFF
TRBJ1-4,TRBV3-1/TRBV3-2,.,.,TGTGCCAGCAGCCAAGTTATCCGGGGGAATGAAAAACTGTTTTTT,CASSQVIRGNEKLFF
TRBJ2-2,TRBV6-4,.,.,TGTGCCAGCAGTCCACGAGAGGGGGCCGGGGAGCTGTTTTTT,CASSPREGAGELFF
TRBJ2-7,TRBV3-1/TRBV3-2,.,.,TGTGCCAGCAGCCTTGAGGGATACTCCTACGAGCAGTACTTC,CASSLEGYSYEQYF
TRBJ1-2,TRBV7-9,.,.,TGTGCCAGCAGCCCCACTGGGGACTACTATGGCTACACCTTC,CASSPTGDYYGYTF
TRBJ1-1,TRBV29-1,.,.,TGCAGCGCAACGAGGGTAGGGAGGACTGAAGCTTTCTTT,CSATRVGRTEAFF
TRBJ2-1,TRBV7-9,.,.,TGTGCCAGCAGCTCCCGAGGGGGGGGCACTAACTACAATGAGCAGTTCTTC,CASSSRGGGTNYNEQFF
TRBJ2-5,TRBV5-1,.,.,TGCGCCAGCAGCGCGGTATTGTATTTGCAAGGGACCCAGTACTTC,CASSAVLYLQGTQYF
TRBJ2-5,TRBV29-1,.,.,TGCAGCGTTGAAAAAGCCTGGGAGACCCAGTACTTC,CSVEKAWETQYF
TRBJ1-6,TRBV5-6,TRBD1,.,TGTGCCAGCAGTCGGACAGGGCGAAATTCACCCCTCCACTTT,CASSRTGRNSPLHF
TRBJ2-3,TRBV18,.,.,TGTGCCAGCTCACCCCTCGGCGGGGTAGGCGGCACAGATACGCAGTATTTT,CASSPLGGVGGTDTQYF
TRBJ2-1,TRBV7-8,TRBD2,.,TGTGCCAGCAGTTCCCTCGGGGGGACTAGCGGGTTCTCCTACAATGAGCAGTTCTTC,CASSSLGGTSGFSYNEQFF
TRBJ1-2,TRBV6-5,.,.,TGTGCCAGCAGTTATACCAGGGAAAGAAATGGCTACACCTTC,CASSYTRERNGYTF
TRBJ2-5,TRBV2,TRBD1,.,TGTGCCAGCAGTGACCGGGACAGGGGTCAAGAGACCCAGTACTTC,CASSDRDRGQETQYF
TRBJ1-2,TRBV19,.,.,TGTGCCAGTAGTATAGATAACGGACGGCTCTATGGCTACACCTTC,CASSIDNGRLYGYTF
TRBJ1-6,TRBV20-1,TRBD1,.,TGCAGTGCTAGTCTGGGGGGACAGAGGAACTCACCCCTCCACTTT,CSASLGGQRNSPLHF
TRBJ1-2,TRBV6-1,.,once,TGCGCCAGCAGTGAAGCCACAGGGCATGGCTACACCTTC,CASSEATGHGYTF